The next 17 T cell receptor beta chains were all read from a single sample in a study of T cells in Graves' hyperthyroidism and ophthalmopathy. Amplification of TCR beta CDR3 regions was performed using RNA transcripts as template. The HTBI primer set served for first-round RT-PCR of the TCR CDR3. TCRdb reprocessed the multiplex PCR reads via MiXCR and lists one record per CDR3 protein. In the table there are roughly 290,000 distinct CDR3 sequences, 10% to 15% of which are singletons. Sequenced sample: blood. These receptors were taken from a woman in her twenties or thirties with Graves' hyperthyroidism that later progressed to Graves' ophthalmopathy.

A word on this clonotype: It may be a read error: a sequence one base away is much more abundant. The gene calls are TRBV2 and TRBJ2-7; D is possibly TRBD1 (5 bases). This CDR3 is built from 14 residues. Germline loops: CDR1 SNHLY, CDR2 FYNNEI. With 2 bases removed from V and 5 bases from J, the gap between germline ends came to 13 bases. Here the CDR3 reads CASSEWGSTHEQYF. CDR3 bases: TGTGCCAGCAGTGAATGGGGCTCTACCCACGAGCAGTACTTC.

In this sample, this clonotype turned up many times. J is TRBJ1-1 and V is TRBV6-1; no reliable D call. V was cut by 5 bases and J by 4 bases, with 11 bases left in between. Per the germline V gene, CDR1 is MNHNS and CDR2 is SASEGT. CDR3 length: 13 residues. CDR3 amino acids: CASSRGHSTEAFF. The CDR3 DNA reads TGTGCCAGCAGTAGAGGGCATAGCACTGAAGCTTTCTTT.

This clonotype has just a few counts. This chain links TRBV7-2 with TRBJ2-7; TRBD2 is a possible D gene (5 bases). V was shortened by 5 bases and J by 0 bases, with 11 bases between the two germline ends. Germline CDR1 reads SGHTA; CDR2 reads FQGNSA. The CDR3 length is 14 residues. CDR3 bases: TGTGCCAGCAGCCCCATGAGGGACTCCTACGAGCAGTACTTC. Its protein is CASSPMRDSYEQYF.

The chain recombines TRBV6-1 with TRBJ2-1; TRBD2 matches at 8 bases. Germline V gene data show CDR1 as MNHNS and CDR2 as SASEGT. V lost 6 bases to trimming and J lost 5 bases; unmatched junction nucleotides: 6. There are 14 residues in the CDR3. CDR3 nucleotide sequence: TGTGCCAGCAGCCGGGAGGGCCCAGACAATGAGCAGTTCTTC. The encoded protein is CASSREGPDNEQFF.

This clonotype has a count of ten or more. This chain joins TRBV27 and TRBJ2-1; 7 nucleotides agree with TRBD2. The CDR3 length is 15 residues. J gave up 4 bases and V 7 bases, and 10 bases lay outside the gene matches. Germline values: CDR1 MNHEY, CDR2 SMNVEV (reference sequence). CDR3 region: CASKMAAGEYNEQFF. The CDR3 DNA follows: TGTGCCAGCAAAATGGCGGCGGGAGAGTACAATGAGCAGTTCTTC.

This clonotype was counted a few times. This chain uses TRBV4-1 with TRBJ2-2; D is tentatively TRBD1 or TRBD2 (5 bases each). V lost 1 base to trimming and J lost 2 bases, with 14 bases between them. CDR1 and CDR2 (germline): MGHRA, YSYEKL. The CDR3 loop spans 17 amino acids. The CDR3 coding sequence is TGCGCCAGCAGCCAAGGGGCCGGGACCCTTAACACCGGGGAGCTGTTTTTT. Its protein is CASSQGAGTLNTGELFF.

The gene calls are TRBV24-1 and TRBJ2-5, with 10 bases aligning to TRBD1. V shed 1 base, J shed 4 bases, and the junction held 5 bases outside the gene matches. Germline-derived CDR1 and CDR2 are KGHDR and SFDVKD. The CDR3 length is 16 residues. CDR3 DNA sequence: TGTGCCACCAGTGATTTAGGGGGACAGGGGTTAGAGACCCAGTACTTC. It is translated as CATSDLGGQGLETQYF.

This clonotype was counted at least ten times. The chain uses TRBV27 and TRBJ2-7, with D possibly TRBD1 on 6 matching bases. This CDR3 is built from 12 residues. Trimming cost V 5 bases and J 9 bases, with 14 bases left between them. Germline V gene data show CDR1 as MNHEY and CDR2 as SMNVEV (reference sequence). The CDR3 protein is CASSPSGVWQYF. The CDR3 nucleotides read TGTGCCAGCAGTCCCTCAGGGGTATGGCAGTACTTC.

Ten or more counts support this clonotype. This chain links TRBV6-1 with TRBJ2-7; 10 bases map to TRBD1. The germline V gene has CDR1 MNHNS and CDR2 SASEGT. J lost 4 bases, V lost 4 bases, and 10 bases had no gene match. This CDR3 spans 16 amino acids. CDR3 nucleotide sequence: TGTGCCAGCAGTGCCCGGACAGGGGGGGTGAGTTACGAGCAGTACTTC. This codes for CASSARTGGVSYEQYF.

In this sample, this clonotype turned up many times. The gene calls are TRBV30 and TRBJ1-3; D uncertain. There are 14 residues in the CDR3. Germline V lookup: CDR1 GTSNPN, CDR2 SVGIG (reference sequence). Trimming took 0 bases from V and 4 from J, leaving 10 bases between them. The CDR3 sequence is CAWSVGGAGNTIYF. Written as DNA, the CDR3 is TGTGCCTGGAGTGTAGGAGGAGCCGGAAACACCATATATTTT.

The chain recombines TRBV5-1 with TRBJ2-1, with D hard to call. The CDR3 runs 16 residues. In germline, CDR1 is SGHRS, CDR2 YFSETQ. Trimming removed 4 bases at V and 0 bases at J, with 14 bases between. CDR3 sequence (DNA): TGCGCCAGCAGCCCCCTCCAGGCAAGCTCCTACAATGAGCAGTTCTTC. Translated, it gives CASSPLQASSYNEQFF. The variable domain in full, with the rest retrieved from reference TRBV5-1 and TRBJ2-1, is KAGVTQTPRYLIKTRGQQVTLSCSPISGHRSVSWYQQTPGQGLQFLFEYFSETQRNKGNFPGRFSGRQFSNSRSEMNVSTLELGDSALYLCASSPLQASSYNEQFFGPGTRLTVL.

In the case of this clonotype: Lacking the conserved final phenylalanine or tryptophan, this CDR3 likely reflects a read error. V gene TRBV19 combines with J gene TRBJ1-5, with D tentatively TRBD1 (5 bases). CDR1 LNHDA and CDR2 SQIVND come from the germline V gene (reference sequence). The V and J ends lost 3 bases and 2 bases respectively, with 11 bases between them. The CDR3 is 15 amino acids. The CDR3 sequence is CASSISGSGNQPQHL. CDR3 sequence (DNA): TGTGCCAGTAGTATTTCAGGGAGCGGCAATCAGCCCCAGCATCTT.

The CDR3 region has the DNA TGTGCCAGCAGTTACGAGTTCCTAGCGGGAGGACTCTCGCAGTTCTTC. Amino acid sequence: CASSYEFLAGGLSQFF. This chain joins TRBV6-2 or TRBV6-3 and TRBJ2-1; 11 nucleotides line up with TRBD2. The CDR3 extends over 16 amino acids. Germline V CDR1 and CDR2: MNHEY, SVGEGT. With V trimmed by 2 bases and J by 12 bases, 12 bases remained unmatched.

Of note for this clonotype: A clone one base away is much larger, so this may be a read error. Here the CDR3 reads CASSQLASGEPFF. As DNA, the CDR3 is TGTGCCAGCAGCCAACTAGCCTCCGGGGAGCCGTTTTTT. The chain has TRBV7-9 and TRBJ2-2; D is possibly TRBD2 (6 bases). Per the germline V gene, CDR1 is SEHNR and CDR2 is FQNEAQ (reference sequence). This CDR3 comprises 13 residues.

J is TRBJ1-2 and V is TRBV19; D is unresolved. CDR1 LNHDA and CDR2 SQIVND come from the germline V gene (reference sequence). The CDR3 loop spans 12 amino acids. Trimming stripped 7 bases from V and 8 bases from J, with 14 bases between. CDR3 coding DNA: TGTGCCAGTATCGCGGGCGGCGGGGGCTACACCTTC. It yields the protein CASIAGGGGYTF.

This clonotype was detected ten times or more. This chain uses TRBV18 with TRBJ1-1; D may be TRBD1 (6 bases). Trimming removed 0 bases at V and 1 base at J, with 9 bases between. This CDR3 has 15 residues. From germline, CDR1 is KGHSH and CDR2 LQKENI. The CDR3 here is CASSPPGHRNTEAFF. The CDR3 DNA follows: TGTGCCAGCTCACCACCGGGACACAGGAACACTGAAGCTTTCTTT.

This clonotype was counted ten times or more. The gene calls are TRBV9 and TRBJ1-1, with D possibly TRBD1 on 5 matching bases. With 0 bases removed from V and 4 bases from J, the gap between germline ends came to 10 bases. The CDR3 has 14 residues. Germline CDR1 SGDLS, CDR2 YYNGEE. As DNA, the CDR3 is TGTGCCAGCAGCGTAGAAGGGGCGGGCACTGAAGCTTTCTTT. It is translated as CASSVEGAGTEAFF.